This passage covers 20 T cell receptor beta chains from one sample sequenced in a study of blood T cells in healthy people across ages. Then a second PCR, running roughly 7 to 11 cycles, was carried out with a sample-barcoded 5' primer and a J-beta primer mix. One entry per CDR3 protein, called by TCRdb with MiXCR from the 5' RACE reads. Of about 1 million distinct CDR3 sequences detected, under 55% appear once; the ten largest clones hold about 19%. The sequenced material came from blood. The receptors originated from a woman aged 60-75 years in good health.

This clonotype appeared a few times. The rearrangement uses TRBV10-3 and TRBJ2-1; the D is unclear. Germline values: CDR1 ENHRY, CDR2 SYGVKD. Trimming took off 6 bases at V and 8 bases at J, with 14 bases between the two ends. The CDR3 is 13 residues long. CDR3 coding DNA: TGTGCCATCAGCAAGGACCGGCCGGATGAGCAGTTCTTC. Protein product: CAISKDRPDEQFF.

V and J are TRBV6-1 and TRBJ2-1; 10 positions agree with TRBD2. The trim removed 10 bases at V and 9 bases at J, leaving 6 bases unmatched. This CDR3 is built from 12 residues. Looked up from germline, CDR1 is MNHNS and CDR2 is SASEGT. CDR3 protein: CAIRTSGGEQFF. The CDR3, as DNA: TGTGCCATCCGGACTAGCGGCGGTGAGCAGTTCTTC.

This clonotype was seen a few times. The rearrangement uses TRBV5-5 and TRBJ2-1; D is possibly TRBD2 (6 bases). Germline V gene lookup returns CDR1 SGHKS and CDR2 YYEKEE (reference sequence). This CDR3 comprises 15 residues. Trimming shortened V by 6 bases and J by 0 bases, and 13 bases separated the two germline ends. This CDR3 reads CASTVLSGSYNEQFF. The CDR3 DNA reads as TGTGCCAGCACCGTTCTTAGCGGCTCCTACAATGAGCAGTTCTTC.

On this clonotype: A read error is possible here, since a much larger clone lies one base away. The rearrangement links TRBV29-1 to TRBJ2-7; D is possibly TRBD2 (5 bases). Between the trimmed V and J ends, which lost 4 bases and 3 bases, there was a span of 19 bases. CDR3 size: 15 residues. The V gene's germline CDR1 is SQVTM and CDR2 ANQGSEA. CDR3 region: CSVVRMEAQNYEQYF. The CDR3 DNA reads TGCAGCGTTGTAAGGATGGAGGCACAGAACTACGAGCAGTACTTC.

This clonotype turned up a few times. The chain uses TRBV20-1 and TRBJ2-7; 10 bases map to TRBD2. The CDR3 has 13 amino acids. Germline trimming cut 5 bases from V and 3 bases from J; bases unmatched to any gene: 4. Germline CDR1 DFQATT, CDR2 SNEGSKA (reference sequence). The CDR3 loop is CSAWTSGFYEQYF. CDR3 DNA sequence: TGCAGTGCTTGGACTAGCGGTTTCTACGAGCAGTACTTC.

In its sample, this clonotype was seen once. The genes are TRBV28 and TRBJ2-5; perhaps TRBD1 as D (5 bases). Trimming removed 3 bases at V and 9 bases at J, with 17 bases between. The CDR3 covers 14 residues. Per germline, CDR1 MDHEN and CDR2 SYDVKM. The CDR3 DNA is TGTGCCAGCAGTTTGCTTACAAGGGGCCGACCCCAGTACTTC. Amino acid sequence: CASSLLTRGRPQYF.

This clonotype was picked up a small number of times. This sequence joins TRBV19 and TRBJ1-2; no clear D gene. CDR1 LNHDA and CDR2 SQIVND come from the germline V gene (reference sequence). With 6 bases removed from V and 4 bases from J, the gap between germline ends came to 9 bases. The CDR3 extends over 12 amino acids. CDR3 sequence: CASSPNSYGYTF. The DNA for the CDR3 is TGTGCCAGTAGCCCTAATTCCTATGGCTACACCTTC. Full variable domain (missing parts from reference TRBV19 and TRBJ1-2): DGGITQSPKYLFRKEGQNVTLSCEQNLNHDAMYWYRQDPGQGLRLIYYSQIVNDFQKGDIAEGYSVSREKKESFPLTVTSAQKNPTAFYLCASSPNSYGYTFGSGTRLTVV.

This rearrangement joins TRBV6-1 to TRBJ1-5; D not certain. This CDR3 contains 14 residues. In germline, CDR1 is MNHNS, CDR2 SASEGT. The ends were cut back, 0 bases at V and 7 bases at J, with 10 bases in the middle. The CDR3 protein is CASSEAVGSQPQHF. For the CDR3, the DNA is TGTGCCAGCAGTGAAGCGGTGGGGAGCCAGCCCCAGCATTTT.

CDR3 sequence (DNA): TGTGCCTGGGGACAAGGGTCCTACGAGCAGTACTTC. Translation: CAWGQGSYEQYF. The chain carries TRBV30 and TRBJ2-7, with TRBD1 as a possible D gene (5 bases). CDR1 is GTSNPN and CDR2 is SVGIG in the germline V gene (reference sequence). V lost 5 bases to trimming and J lost 1 base, with 9 bases between them. This CDR3 spans 12 amino acids.

The CDR3 DNA reads as TGCGCCAGCAGCCAAGAGAGCAGTTCGAACTATGGCTACACCTTC. Translation: CASSQESSSNYGYTF. The chain employs TRBV4-1 and TRBJ1-2; D gene ambiguous. Trimming cost V 0 bases and J 2 bases, with 10 bases left between them. Germline CDR1 reads MGHRA; CDR2 reads YSYEKL. The CDR3 runs 15 residues.

Of note for this clonotype: A much bigger clone sits one base away, suggesting this may be a read error. This CDR3 fails to terminate in the conserved phenylalanine or tryptophan, so it likely reflects a read error. The DNA is omitted, as the CDR3 cannot be located on it reliably, and the CDR3 follows TCRdb's listing. V is TRBV21-1 and J is TRBJ1-2; the D segment call TRBD1 is taken from the table without a DNA check. TRBV21-1 is noted as a pseudogene. Counting both end residues, the CDR3 totals 15 amino acids. The CDR3 region is CASRMSGGAGYGYTV.

The genes are TRBV14 and TRBJ2-4; D is unresolved. Trimming left V 4 bases short and J 6 bases short, with 16 bases between. The CDR3 spans 15 residues. Germline loops: CDR1 SGHDN, CDR2 FVKESK. This CDR3 is CASSLRAVGGNIQYF. In nucleotides, the CDR3 is TGTGCCAGCAGCCTCCGAGCCGTAGGTGGAAACATTCAGTACTTC. Together with reference TRBV14 and TRBJ2-4, the CDR3 gives the full variable domain: EAGVTQFPSHSVIEKGQTVTLRCDPISGHDNLYWYRRVMGKEIKFLLHFVKESKQDESGMPNNRFLAERTGGTYSTLKVQPAELEDSGVYFCASSLRAVGGNIQYFGAGTRLSVL.

This clonotype was observed a few times. The genes are TRBV10-2 and TRBJ1-6, with 8 bases matching TRBD1. Unmatched junction bases numbered 5, after V lost 4 bases and J lost 9 bases. Germline V gene data show CDR1 as WSHSY and CDR2 as SAAADI. This CDR3 has 14 amino acids. The CDR3 nucleotides read TGCGCCAGCAGTGCCCAGGGGGCGCGTTCACCCCTCCACTTT. It is translated as CASSAQGARSPLHF.

Note on this clonotype: This may stem from a read error, because a much larger clone lies one nucleotide away. This sequence joins TRBV10-3 and TRBJ2-6, with D possibly called TRBD1 or TRBD2 (5 bases each). CDR1 is ENHRY, CDR2 SYGVKD, per germline. The CDR3 runs to 15 residues. The V and J ends lost 2 bases and 0 bases respectively, with 5 bases between them. The CDR3 loop reads CAISEGGSGANVLTF. Written as DNA, the CDR3 is TGTGCCATCAGTGAGGGGGGCTCTGGGGCCAACGTCCTGACTTTC.

The chain uses TRBV5-1 and TRBJ2-7; 7 nucleotides line up with TRBD1. The CDR3 has 14 residues. The J segment lost 2 bases and the V segment lost 3 bases, leaving 5 bases of the junction unmatched. Germline V gene sequence: CDR1 SGHRS, CDR2 YFSETQ. The CDR3 spells CASSSETGTYEQYF. CDR3 coding DNA: TGCGCCAGCAGCTCCGAGACAGGGACCTACGAGCAGTACTTC.

In this sample, this clonotype turned up a few times. One base away lies a much larger clone, so this may be a sequencing read error. The rearrangement joins TRBV29-1 to TRBJ2-3; the D gene is possibly TRBD2 (6 bases). This CDR3 is built from 14 residues. Germline V CDR1 and CDR2: SQVTM, ANQGSEA. The CDR3 DNA sequence: TGCGGCGTTGGGGGGAGCGTTAGGACAGATACGCAGTATTTT. The encoded protein is CGVGGSVRTDTQYF.

The chain recombines TRBV5-1 with TRBJ2-5; perhaps D is TRBD1 or TRBD2 (7 bases each). The J call may be wrong; the DNA end is better matched by TRBJ2-7. Germline CDR1 SGHRS, CDR2 YFSETQ. CDR3 length: 16 amino acids. The CDR3 reads CASSLDQETGRDEQYF. CDR3 coding DNA: TGCGCCAGCAGCTTGGATCAAGAGACAGGGAGGGACGAGCAGTACTTC.

The chain joins TRBV28 to TRBJ2-5; a possible D gene is TRBD2 (5 bases). This CDR3 has 14 residues. Trimming took 10 bases from V and 1 from J, leaving 16 bases between them. CDR1 MDHEN and CDR2 SYDVKM come from the germline V gene. The CDR3 nucleotides read TGTGCCATCGCCGGGAAAGGGTTCCAAGAGACCCAGTACTTC. Its protein product is CAIAGKGFQETQYF.

This clonotype was picked up a small number of times. V usage is TRBV29-1 and J usage is TRBJ2-5; the match to TRBD1 covers 8 bases. The germline CDR1 and CDR2 sequences are SQVTM and ANQGSEA. Trimming removed 8 bases from V and 2 bases from J; junction bases left unmatched: 1. The CDR3 is 11 residues long. The CDR3 region has the DNA TGCAGCACAGGGGGGCAAGAGACCCAGTACTTC. This translates into CSTGGQETQYF. Full variable domain (missing parts from reference TRBV29-1 and TRBJ2-5): SAVISQKPSRDICQRGTSLTIQCQVDSQVTMMFWYRQQPGQSLTLIATANQGSEATYESGFVIDKFPISRPNLTFSTLTVSNMSPEDSSIYLCSTGGQETQYFGPGTRLLVL.

The V call is TRBV6-4, the J call TRBJ2-7; 11 bases are a match to TRBD2. This CDR3 region has 17 residues. Germline V lookup: CDR1 MRHNA, CDR2 SNTAGT. V lost 6 bases and J lost 3; bases outside the gene matches: 13. As DNA, the CDR3 is TGTGCCAGCAGGGACATTGGACTAGCGGGCCGATTCTACGAGCAGTACTTC. Protein: CASRDIGLAGRFYEQYF.